Following are 22 T cell receptor beta chains from one sample sequenced in a study of blood T cell repertoires in COVID-19. Here immunoSEQ multiplex PCR was the method, and the copy in TCRdb shows in-frame clones only, minus some. The sample comprises some 200,000 clones, around 84% of which are singletons, and roughly 1.4% rests with the top ten. Sequencing input: peripheral blood. The receptors here all came from a woman aged 40-49 years who had recovered from COVID-19.

The V gene is TRBV6-6, the J gene TRBJ2-1; 8 bases fit TRBD2. The junction had 7 bases not matched to a gene; V was cut back by 7 bases and J by 5 bases. The CDR3 consists of 14 residues. Germline loops: CDR1 MNHNY, CDR2 SVGAGI (reference sequence). This chain's CDR3 is CASNGRGGDNEQFF. CDR3 in DNA: TGTGCCAGCAACGGACGGGGGGGCGACAATGAGCAGTTCTTC.

The chain couples TRBV28 to TRBJ1-2; D unresolved. The CDR3 totals 12 residues. V lost 6 bases and J lost 4, with 9 bases in between. Germline CDR1 reads MDHEN; CDR2 reads SYDVKM. DNA of the CDR3: TGTGCCAGCAGGGAGTCATCCTATGGCTACACCTTC. Residues: CASRESSYGYTF.

The chain employs TRBV6-5 and TRBJ2-2; D ambiguous. V was clipped by 5 bases and J by 6 bases, with 10 bases between them. The CDR3 is 13 amino acids. Germline CDR1 and CDR2: MNHEY and SVGAGI. CDR3: CASSPTRAGELFF. The CDR3 nucleotides are TGTGCCAGCAGTCCGACCCGGGCCGGGGAGCTGTTTTTT.

The genes are TRBV7-2 and TRBJ2-3; 7 bases agree with TRBD1. The V and J ends lost 8 bases and 4 bases, in that order; junction bases with no gene match: 3. This CDR3 is built from 12 residues. Germline assignment: CDR1 SGHTA and CDR2 FQGNSA. The CDR3: CASGTESDTQYF. The CDR3 DNA follows: TGTGCCAGCGGGACAGAATCAGATACGCAGTATTTT.

The V and J genes are TRBV5-5 and TRBJ1-1; TRBD1 is a possible D gene (5 bases). CDR1 and CDR2 from the germline V gene are SGHKS and YYEKEE (reference sequence). The length of the CDR3 is 12 residues. V dropped 3 bases and J dropped 5 bases, with 8 bases sitting between them. Written as DNA, the CDR3 is TGTGCCAGCAGCTCCAGGGTGACTGAAGCTTTCTTT. This encodes CASSSRVTEAFF. The complete variable domain, with remaining parts taken from reference TRBV5-5 and TRBJ1-1, reads DAGVTQSPTHLIKTRGQQVTLRCSPISGHKSVSWYQQVLGQGPQFIFQYYEKEERGRGNFPDRFSARQFPNYSSELNVNALLLGDSALYLCASSSRVTEAFFGQGTRLTVV.

CDR3 loop: CASSYGGTPQETQYF. DNA of the CDR3: TGTGCCAGCAGTTACGGCGGGACCCCCCAAGAGACCCAGTACTTC. The rearrangement joins TRBV6-2 or TRBV6-3 to TRBJ2-5; a possible D gene is TRBD2 (6 bases). With 2 bases removed from V and 1 base from J, the gap between germline ends came to 11 bases. CDR1 and CDR2 from the germline V gene are MNHEY and SVGEGT. This CDR3 comprises 15 residues.

V is TRBV6-6 and J is TRBJ2-3, with D perhaps matching TRBD1 (6 bases). The germline CDR1 and CDR2 sequences are MNHNY and SVGAGI (reference sequence). This CDR3 region has 14 residues. V lost 6 bases to trimming and J lost 2 bases, with 12 bases between them. This CDR3 reads CASRPGQNTDTQYF. The CDR3 DNA reads TGTGCCAGCAGACCGGGACAAAACACAGATACGCAGTATTTT.

The rearrangement links TRBV29-1 to TRBJ1-1, with D unresolved. V lost 4 bases and J 1 base, leaving 4 bases between the germline ends. This CDR3 region has 11 residues. The germline CDR1 and CDR2 sequences are SQVTM and ANQGSEA. The DNA for the CDR3 is TGCAGCGTTGCCAAGAACACTGAAGCTTTCTTT. Encoded protein: CSVAKNTEAFF.

This clone was counted once. This chain connects TRBV6-5 to TRBJ1-2, with D perhaps matching TRBD1 (6 bases). The ends were cut back, 4 bases at V and 8 bases at J, with 14 bases in the middle. The CDR3 runs 13 residues. The germline CDR1 and CDR2 sequences are MNHEY and SVGAGI. The DNA of the CDR3 is TGTGCCAGCAGTTCAGGGTTTGGGGGCGGCTACACCTTC. Translated: CASSSGFGGGYTF.

The gene calls are TRBV5-1 and TRBJ1-1; D perhaps matches TRBD1 (6 bases). There are 16 residues in the CDR3. V shed 5 bases and J shed 1 base, with 18 bases lying between them. Germline loops: CDR1 SGHRS, CDR2 YFSETQ. The CDR3 reads CASSLLVGQQNTEAFF. CDR3 nucleotide sequence: TGCGCCAGCAGTCTATTAGTAGGACAGCAGAACACTGAAGCTTTCTTT.

V usage is TRBV10-3 and J usage is TRBJ2-5; TRBD1 is a possible D gene (6 bases). V lost 0 bases, J lost 1 base, and 12 bases lay in between. The germline V gene encodes CDR1 ENHRY and CDR2 SYGVKD. The CDR3 extends over 16 amino acids. The CDR3 loop reads CAISESVGTFQETQYF. The CDR3 DNA sequence: TGTGCCATCAGTGAGTCGGTGGGGACATTCCAAGAGACCCAGTACTTC.

The CDR3 DNA reads TGTGCCAGTAGTTCACCGGGACAGGGCGAGACCCAGTACTTC. It translates to CASSSPGQGETQYF. The chain links TRBV19 to TRBJ2-5, with 9 bases matching TRBD1. CDR1 and CDR2 from the germline V gene are LNHDA and SQIVND (reference sequence). V dropped 5 bases and J dropped 5; count of bases not matched to a gene: 6. This CDR3 comprises 14 residues.

CDR3 nucleotide sequence: TGTGCCAGCAGCACACTTAGCGGGGGCTCCTACGAGCAGTACTTC. This codes for CASSTLSGGSYEQYF. This chain links TRBV6-5 with TRBJ2-7, with 9 bases matching TRBD2. In germline, CDR1 is MNHEY, CDR2 SVGAGI. The junction had 6 bases not matched to a gene; V was cut back by 6 bases and J by 0 bases. The CDR3 covers 15 residues.

The CDR3 loop is CASSRTGALTGANEKLFF. In DNA form, the CDR3 reads TGTGCCAGCAGCCGTACCGGGGCCCTGACAGGGGCTAATGAAAAACTGTTTTTT. J is TRBJ1-4 and V is TRBV28; 8 positions match TRBD1. The CDR3 runs to 18 residues. Germline V gene sequence: CDR1 MDHEN, CDR2 SYDVKM. Trimming took 6 bases from V and 3 from J; bases not matched to a gene: 15. Using reference TRBV28 and TRBJ1-4 for the parts outside the CDR3, the full variable domain is DVKVTQSSRYLVKRTGEKVFLECVQDMDHENMFWYRQDPGLGLRLIYFSYDVKMKEKGDIPEGYSVSREKKERFSLILESASTNQTSMYLCASSRTGALTGANEKLFFGSGTQLSVL.

This clone has only one observation. The V gene is TRBV7-9, the J gene TRBJ2-2; D gene unclear. The CDR3 is 13 amino acids. Germline-derived CDR1 and CDR2 are SEHNR and FQNEAQ (reference sequence). Trimming removed 2 bases at V and 2 bases at J, with 3 bases between. CDR3 sequence (DNA): TGTGCCAGCAGCTTATCAAACACCGGGGAGCTGTTTTTT. Amino acids: CASSLSNTGELFF.

This sequence joins TRBV11-3 and TRBJ1-1, with D unclear. The ends were cut back, 0 bases at V and 0 bases at J, with 11 bases in the middle. The length of the CDR3 is 16 residues. Germline CDR1 reads SGHNT; CDR2 reads YENEEA. CDR3 sequence (DNA): TGTGCCAGCAGCTTAGATCCGGAGGGAATGAACACTGAAGCTTTCTTT. This sequence encodes CASSLDPEGMNTEAFF.

The chain joins TRBV29-1 to TRBJ2-3; possible D gene TRBD1, 5 bases. The germline V gene has CDR1 SQVTM and CDR2 ANQGSEA. CDR3 length: 15 residues. The V gene lost 3 bases and the J gene lost 3 bases, with 16 bases spanning the gap. This chain's CDR3 is CSVDWGRDTTDTQYF. CDR3 nucleotides: TGCAGCGTTGATTGGGGCAGAGATACAACAGATACGCAGTATTTT.

The rearrangement uses TRBV3-1 (or the pseudogene TRBV3-2) and TRBJ2-5; D is unclear. V lost 1 base and J lost 4, with 7 bases in between. CDR1 LGHDT and CDR2 YNNKEL come from the germline V gene (reference sequence). The CDR3 runs to 13 residues. CDR3 amino acids: CASSQGLGETQYF. CDR3 DNA: TGTGCCAGCAGCCAAGGTCTAGGAGAGACCCAGTACTTC.

The chain links TRBV3-1 (or the pseudogene TRBV3-2) to TRBJ1-3; no clear D gene. This CDR3 spans 13 amino acids. Trimming removed 5 bases at V and 3 bases at J, with 8 bases between. Germline V gene lookup returns CDR1 LGHDT and CDR2 YNNKEL (reference sequence). CDR3 DNA sequence: TGTGCCAGCAGCAACGGGAATGGAAACACCATATATTTT. Its protein is CASSNGNGNTIYF.

This rearrangement joins TRBV19 to TRBJ2-7; TRBD1 might be the D (6 bases). The CDR3 sequence is 17 residues long. Germline V lookup: CDR1 LNHDA, CDR2 SQIVND (reference sequence). Trimming stripped 5 bases from V and 3 bases from J, with 23 bases between. As DNA, the CDR3 is TGTGCCAGTAGTGTCAAACCTTCAGGGGTAAGGGTCTACGAGCAGTACTTC. This sequence encodes CASSVKPSGVRVYEQYF. Together with reference TRBV19 and TRBJ2-7, the CDR3 gives the full variable domain: DGGITQSPKYLFRKEGQNVTLSCEQNLNHDAMYWYRQDPGQGLRLIYYSQIVNDFQKGDIAEGYSVSREKKESFPLTVTSAQKNPTAFYLCASSVKPSGVRVYEQYFGPGTRLTVT.

The chain couples TRBV2 to TRBJ2-6; D ambiguous. The CDR3 loop spans 15 amino acids. Germline loops: CDR1 SNHLY, CDR2 FYNNEI. The ends were cut back, 1 base at V and 2 bases at J, with 6 bases in the middle. In DNA form, the CDR3 reads TGTGCCAGCAGTGAAGTGAGGACTGGGGCCAACGTCCTGACTTTC. This translates into CASSEVRTGANVLTF.

The gene calls are TRBV9 and TRBJ1-2, with D possibly matching TRBD1 (5 bases). This CDR3 spans 15 amino acids. The germline gives CDR1 SGDLS, CDR2 YYNGEE. The ends were cut back, 0 bases at V and 7 bases at J, with 16 bases in the middle. The CDR3 DNA reads TGTGCCAGCAGCGTAGATTCAGGGCGGATCGGTGGCTACACCTTC. As protein: CASSVDSGRIGGYTF.